These 31 T cell receptor beta chains share one sample of origin, sequenced in a study of blood T cells in healthy people across ages. The second PCR ran roughly 6 to 11 cycles with a sample-barcoded 5' primer and J-beta primers. In TCRdb, the 5' RACE reads were re-called with MiXCR into one record per CDR3 protein. This sample carries 600,000 or so distinct CDR3 sequences, about 30% of them seen once, and the ten largest clones take 15% to 19%. The sequenced sample was blood. These receptors were collected from a woman aged 80 or older in good health.

The rearrangement links TRBV15 to TRBJ2-1; maybe TRBD1 (6 bases). This CDR3 comprises 17 residues. Trimming pared 5 bases from V and 4 bases from J, leaving 21 bases between. Germline V gene lookup returns CDR1 LNHNV and CDR2 YYDKDF (reference sequence). The CDR3 DNA sequence: TGTGCCACCAGCCGGATCCCGGGGCAGGGGCCATACAATGAGCAGTTCTTC. Protein sequence: CATSRIPGQGPYNEQFF.

Concerning this clonotype itself: A much larger clone differs by one base, so this may be a read error. The V gene is TRBV2, the J gene TRBJ2-3; a possible D gene is TRBD1 (5 bases). CDR1 SNHLY and CDR2 FYNNEI come from the germline V gene. The CDR3 is made up of 15 amino acids. The CDR3 bases are TGTACCAGCAGCACAGGATTTACTAGCACAGATACGCAGTATTTT. Its translation is CTSSTGFTSTDTQYF.

There are many counts of this clonotype. The V call is TRBV7-8, the J call TRBJ1-2; D is unclear. V lost 1 base and J 5 bases, leaving 11 bases between the germline ends. The CDR3 has 14 residues. Germline assignment: CDR1 SGHVS and CDR2 FQNEAQ. The CDR3 DNA reads TGTGCCAGCAGCTTAGGTCCCGGAGGTTATGGCTACACCTTC. It specifies CASSLGPGGYGYTF.

This clonotype appeared many times. The V call is TRBV9, the J call TRBJ2-7; D is unclear. V gave up 4 bases and J gave up 7 bases, with 15 bases separating them. The CDR3 is 13 residues long. Germline-derived CDR1 and CDR2 are SGDLS and YYNGEE. The CDR3 reads CASSPKRTGEQYF. CDR3 nucleotides: TGTGCCAGCAGCCCCAAACGCACTGGGGAGCAGTACTTC.

The chain couples TRBV24-1 to TRBJ2-1; possible D gene TRBD1, 6 bases. Germline V lookup: CDR1 KGHDR, CDR2 SFDVKD. Trimming pared 6 bases from V and 0 bases from J, leaving 14 bases between. This CDR3 is 16 amino acids long. CDR3 nucleotide sequence: TGTGCCACCAGTCGAGGGGGAACCAGCTCCTACAATGAGCAGTTCTTC. Encoded protein: CATSRGGTSSYNEQFF.

This clonotype ranks as medium-sized. The rearrangement uses TRBV7-9 and TRBJ2-1; D unclear. Germline CDR1 is SEHNR and CDR2 is FQNEAQ (reference sequence). Trimming pared 5 bases from V and 4 bases from J, leaving 6 bases between. The CDR3 loop spans 12 amino acids. The CDR3 spells CASSPGYNEQFF. CDR3 sequence (DNA): TGTGCCAGCAGCCCCGGGTACAATGAGCAGTTCTTC.

This clonotype occurred many times. The CDR3 here is CASSAGQGYQPQHF. The CDR3 DNA reads TGTGCCAGCAGTGCGGGACAGGGATACCAGCCCCAGCATTTT. This sequence joins TRBV2 and TRBJ1-5, with 9 bases that match TRBD1. This CDR3 spans 14 amino acids. Germline assignment: CDR1 SNHLY and CDR2 FYNNEI. J lost 7 bases, V lost 4 bases, and 5 bases had no gene match. The full variable domain, with the rest looked up from reference TRBV2 and TRBJ1-5, is EPEVTQTPSHQVTQMGQEVILRCVPISNHLYFYWYRQILGQKVEFLVSFYNNEISEKSEIFDDQFSVERPDGSNFTLKIRSTKLEDSAMYFCASSAGQGYQPQHFGDGTRLSIL.

This clonotype was recorded at least ten times. The V gene is TRBV24-1, the J gene TRBJ2-1; no firm D call. V lost 6 bases to trimming and J lost 7 bases, with 9 bases between them. Germline assignment: CDR1 KGHDR and CDR2 SFDVKD. The CDR3 runs to 12 residues. CDR3 nucleotides: TGTGCCACCAGTAATTGGAATAATGAGCAGTTCTTC. Translated, it gives CATSNWNNEQFF.

There are many counts of this clonotype. This sequence joins TRBV7-3 and TRBJ2-3; D gene unclear. Germline V gene data show CDR1 as SGHTA and CDR2 as FQGTGA. V lost 1 base and J 4 bases, leaving 6 bases between the germline ends. The CDR3 consists of 13 residues. The CDR3 loop is CASSLSPADTQYF. CDR3 sequence (DNA): TGTGCCAGCAGCTTAAGCCCGGCAGATACGCAGTATTTT.

About this clonotype itself: Given a much more abundant clone one base away, this may be a read error. This chain connects TRBV12-3 or TRBV12-4 to TRBJ1-1; weak D call: TRBD1 (5 bases). Deletions cut 7 bases from V and 6 bases from J, with 15 bases between. This CDR3 region has 13 residues. CDR3 region: CASTLRRVSEAFF. The CDR3 bases are TGTGCCAGCACACTCCGCAGGGTCTCTGAAGCTTTCTTT.

At least ten counts were recorded for this clonotype. The chain joins TRBV10-3 to TRBJ2-3, with unresolved D. The CDR3 sequence is 12 residues long. Germline loops: CDR1 ENHRY, CDR2 SYGVKD. With 2 bases removed from V and 6 bases from J, the gap between germline ends came to 6 bases. The CDR3 DNA is TGTGCCATCAGTGAGGACACTGATACGCAGTATTTT. The encoded protein is CAISEDTDTQYF.

This chain joins TRBV20-1 and TRBJ2-3; possibly TRBD2 for D (5 bases). V was shortened by 3 bases and J by 0 bases, with 16 bases between the two germline ends. Looked up from germline, CDR1 is DFQATT and CDR2 is SNEGSKA (reference sequence). This CDR3 is 16 amino acids long. The CDR3 region is CSARPSLGVSTDTQYF. The CDR3 DNA is TGCAGTGCTAGGCCCTCACTAGGAGTAAGCACAGATACGCAGTATTTT.

This clonotype was seen more than once but under ten times. The V call is TRBV4-1, the J call TRBJ1-1, with 9 bases lining up with TRBD1. V shed 2 bases and J 4 bases; nucleotides not matched to a gene: 5. Germline CDR1 is MGHRA and CDR2 is YSYEKL. The CDR3 runs to 15 residues. In DNA, the CDR3 is TGCGCCAGCAGCCAACCGGGACAGGGTAGCACTGAAGCTTTCTTT. Protein sequence: CASSQPGQGSTEAFF.

The chain recombines TRBV6-5 with TRBJ2-7; TRBD2 aligns across 9 bases. V dropped 5 bases and J dropped 2; count of bases not matched to a gene: 7. The germline gives CDR1 MNHEY, CDR2 SVGAGI. This CDR3 has 15 amino acids. The CDR3 coding sequence is TGTGCCAGCAGTCCCGGACTAGCGTTCACCTACGAGCAGTACTTC. This gives the protein CASSPGLAFTYEQYF.

This clonotype was seen a few times. The rearrangement uses TRBV6-1 and TRBJ1-6; no definite D call. The CDR3 contains 13 residues. Trimming removed 4 bases from V and 4 bases from J, with 5 bases in between. Germline assignment: CDR1 MNHNS and CDR2 SASEGT. DNA for the CDR3: TGTGCCAGCAGTGCCTTTTATAATTCACCCCTCCACTTT. Its translation: CASSAFYNSPLHF.

The chain has TRBV12-3 or TRBV12-4 and TRBJ2-2; TRBD2 matches 8 bases. Trimming removed 1 base from V and 6 bases from J; junction bases left unmatched: 4. The CDR3 sequence is 15 residues long. CDR3 nucleotide sequence: TGTGCCAGCAGTTTAGGCGGGGGGTACTCCGGGGAGCTGTTTTTT. It encodes CASSLGGGYSGELFF.

This rearrangement joins TRBV20-1 to TRBJ2-7; 9 bases fit TRBD2. This CDR3 spans 13 amino acids. Germline V lookup: CDR1 DFQATT, CDR2 SNEGSKA (reference sequence). Trimming took 3 bases from V and 12 from J; bases not matched to a gene: 12. CDR3 loop: CSASPGLAGEGYF. The CDR3, as DNA: TGCAGTGCTAGCCCGGGACTAGCAGGGGAGGGGTACTTC.

This clonotype has at least ten counts. The chain uses TRBV6-5 and TRBJ1-2; maybe TRBD1 (5 bases). CDR3 size: 14 residues. Germline CDR1 MNHEY, CDR2 SVGAGI. The V and J ends lost 3 bases and 7 bases respectively, with 15 bases between them. CDR3 nucleotide sequence: TGTGCCAGCAGTTATCAATCAGGGCGGGGTGGCTACACCTTC. Translating it yields CASSYQSGRGGYTF.

The chain combines TRBV6-2 or TRBV6-3 with TRBJ2-3; no reliable D call. CDR3 length: 16 residues. The germline gives CDR1 MNHEY, CDR2 SVGEGT. V lost 6 bases and J lost 0, with 16 bases in between. This chain's CDR3 is CASSHRGLVSTDTQYF. The CDR3 nucleotides read TGTGCCAGCAGCCATAGAGGTCTAGTGAGCACAGATACGCAGTATTTT.

A remark on this clonotype: Compared with germline, one end of the junction differs, possibly owing to a read error. The chain couples TRBV30 to TRBJ2-5; 8 bases match TRBD1. CDR3 length: 15 residues. Germline V gene data show CDR1 as GTSNPN and CDR2 as SVGIG (reference sequence). The CDR3 sequence is CARSAITGGQETQYF. The CDR3, as DNA: TGTGCCCGGAGTGCCATAACAGGGGGCCAAGAGACCCAGTACTTC.

Details on this clonotype: Possible read error: a much larger clone is one base away. The chain has TRBV5-1 and TRBJ2-3, with D uncertain. There are 12 residues in the CDR3. Germline CDR1 is SGHRS and CDR2 is YFSETQ. In nucleotides, the CDR3 is TGCGCCAGCAGCTCAACTACAGATACGCGGTATTTT. Its translation is CASSSTTDTRYF.

This clonotype was observed many times. The V call is TRBV7-8, the J call TRBJ1-2; possible D gene TRBD1, 5 bases. CDR3 length equals 15 residues. Germline V gene sequence: CDR1 SGHVS, CDR2 FQNEAQ. The V end lost 5 bases, the J end lost 7 bases, and 20 bases lay between the germline ends. The CDR3 sequence is CASSRVTRGQGGYTF. The DNA for the CDR3 is TGTGCCAGCAGCCGAGTAACCCGCGGACAAGGTGGCTACACCTTC. Complete variable domain (other parts from reference TRBV7-8 and TRBJ1-2): GAGVSQSPRYKVAKRGQDVALRCDPISGHVSLFWYQQALGQGPEFLTYFQNEAQLDKSGLPSDRFFAERPEGSVSTLKIQRTQQEDSAVYLCASSRVTRGQGGYTFGSGTRLTVV.

The gene calls are TRBV7-8 and TRBJ2-2, with D tentatively TRBD2 (6 bases). V was clipped by 10 bases and J by 5 bases, with 20 bases between them. The CDR3 has 15 amino acids. Germline CDR1 reads SGHVS; CDR2 reads FQNEAQ. The CDR3 reads CATTAEGVTTGELFF. CDR3 in DNA: TGTGCCACCACGGCGGAGGGAGTAACAACCGGGGAGCTGTTTTTT.

At least ten counts were recorded for this clonotype. The rearrangement uses TRBV3-1 and TRBJ2-5; D unresolved. This CDR3 has 12 residues. Germline V CDR1 and CDR2: LGHDT, YNNKEL (reference sequence). Trimming removed 1 base at V and 7 bases at J, with 7 bases between. CDR3 nucleotides: TGTGCCAGCAGCCAAGGGACCTCGACCCAGTACTTC. Translation: CASSQGTSTQYF.

Comment on this clonotype: A much larger clone lies one base from this, so it may be a read error. The rearrangement joins TRBV30 to TRBJ2-1; 12 nucleotides line up with TRBD2. CDR1 and CDR2 from the germline V gene are GTSNPN and SVGIG (reference sequence). The CDR3 sequence is 14 residues long. The CDR3 reads CAWASGGAYHEQFF. The CDR3 bases are TGTGCCTGGGCTAGCGGGGGGGCCTACCATGAGCAGTTCTTC.

This clonotype appeared many times. The chain uses TRBV19 and TRBJ2-1; the match to TRBD2 covers 11 bases. Germline-derived CDR1 and CDR2 are LNHDA and SQIVND (reference sequence). V lost 3 bases to trimming and J lost 6 bases; unmatched junction nucleotides: 10. The CDR3 has 17 amino acids. CDR3: CASSIVQGLAGGNEQFF. As DNA, the CDR3 is TGTGCCAGTAGTATTGTTCAAGGTCTAGCGGGGGGCAATGAGCAGTTCTTC.

In this sample, this clonotype turned up many times. V is TRBV7-6 and J is TRBJ2-5; 7 positions agree with TRBD1. Trimming took 5 bases from V and 4 from J; bases not matched to a gene: 10. The CDR3 extends over 15 amino acids. The germline gives CDR1 SGHVS, CDR2 FNYEAQ. Here the CDR3 reads CASSTLTGEGETQYF. CDR3 in DNA: TGTGCCAGCAGCACCCTAACAGGGGAAGGAGAGACCCAGTACTTC. Full variable domain (outside the CDR3, taken from reference TRBV7-6 and TRBJ2-5): GAGVSQSPRYKVTKRGQDVALRCDPISGHVSLYWYRQALGQGPEFLTYFNYEAQQDKSGLPNDRFSAERPEGSISTLTIQRTEQRDSAMYRCASSTLTGEGETQYFGPGTRLLVL.

This clonotype was seen at least ten times. The chain employs TRBV5-1 and TRBJ2-1; no definite D call. The CDR3 consists of 13 residues. V gave up 2 bases and J gave up 9 bases, with 12 bases separating them. CDR1 and CDR2 (germline): SGHRS, YFSETQ. The CDR3: CASSLDGDGEQFF. For the CDR3, the DNA is TGCGCCAGCAGCTTAGATGGGGATGGTGAGCAGTTCTTC.

This clonotype was seen repeatedly, ten times or more. The CDR3 here is CASSQGYGTGELFF. In DNA form, the CDR3 reads TGCGCCAGCAGCCAAGGATACGGAACCGGGGAGCTGTTTTTT. J is TRBJ2-2 and V is TRBV4-3; D unresolved. Germline assignment: CDR1 LGHNA and CDR2 YSLEER. This CDR3 is 14 amino acids long. The germline V and J ends were trimmed by 1 base and 5 bases, with 8 bases remaining between them.

The chain uses TRBV6-5 and TRBJ1-6; weak D call: TRBD1 (6 bases). V shed 6 bases and J shed 8 bases, with 11 bases lying between them. Germline CDR1 MNHEY, CDR2 SVGAGI. The CDR3 consists of 13 residues. The CDR3: CASRPGGDSPLHF. The DNA of the CDR3 is TGTGCCAGCAGACCGGGGGGCGATTCACCCCTCCACTTT.

This clonotype was detected many times. V gene TRBV7-2 combines with J gene TRBJ2-7; a weak D match, TRBD1 (6 bases). The germline V and J ends were trimmed by 5 bases and 0 bases, with 11 bases remaining between them. The CDR3 runs 14 residues. Germline assignment: CDR1 SGHTA and CDR2 FQGNSA. The CDR3 protein is CASSPQGRSYEQYF. The CDR3 coding sequence is TGTGCCAGCAGCCCACAGGGCCGCTCCTACGAGCAGTACTTC.